Below, one T cell receptor beta chain is given with its context. Its binding antigen is unknown. No much larger clone exists at a distance of one base, and base qualities are not known. Library generation was performed with PCR. The sample was run on an Illumina HiSeq 2500. To normalize quantification of the TCRbeta repertoire, the TCR libraries were built with molecular barcoding that relied on unique molecular identifiers. Using fastp trimming at Q25 and MiXCR clonotype assembly, TCRdb reanalyzed the public sequencing data and kept in-frame beta chains. All rows with the same CDR3 protein become a single entry with the most common DNA and genes. A total of around 360,000 distinct CDR3 sequences appear in this sample, 9% to 12% of them only once. Less than 2.5% of the sample lies in the top ten. These data are taken from a study of T-cell reconstitution after alpha-beta-depleted transplantation in children (dated by TCRdb to the mid-2010s). As for the study more broadly: The study quantitatively tracked T-cell immune reconstitution after TCRalphabeta/CD19-depleted allogeneic hematopoietic cell transplantation in children using TCR repertoire profiling.

The CDR3 contains 16 residues, cysteine and phenylalanine counted. Of all the DNA, just the CDR3 is kept, 48 bases in frame from base 1. The CDR1 and CDR2 encoded by the germline V gene are SNHLY and FYNNEI. Ends trimmed: V by 6 bases, J by 0 bases; bases unmatched to a gene: 8. The material was PBMCs from the stem cell graft donor, obtained from the stem cell graft. This TCR derives from a human donor who donated a stem cell graft to a child with acute lymphoblastic leukemia. The chain couples TRBV2 to TRBJ1-5, with 7 central nucleotides matching TRBD1. In nucleotide form, the sequence is TGTGCCAGCAGGGGCGACAGGGCTTATAGCAATCAGCCCCAGCATTTT. Translated, it reads CASRGDRAYSNQPQHF.